The present entry profiles one T cell receptor beta chain with its context. Antigen unknown. MiXCR, run by TCRdb on the reads, gives a single entry per CDR3 protein. The data show roughly 760,000 distinct CDR3 sequences, under 40% seen once. CDR1 and CDR2 from the germline V gene are LNHDA and SQIVND (reference sequence). Deletions cut 3 bases from V and 7 bases from J, with 10 bases between. This CDR3 spans 13 amino acids. This entry belongs to a study of T cell repertoires in cytomegalovirus infection. As for the study in general: From public TCR beta signatures came an indication of both CMV infection and matching HLA type. Study-wide findings and caveats: Totalled public TCR beta family frequency picked out people who carried CMV plus the relevant HLA. The response measured ex vivo was dominated by TCR beta clonotypes (HLA-C-restricted and CMV-specific).

The chain joins TRBV19 to TRBJ1-5; no firm D call. The receptor was isolated from a human donor in good health (CMV status not recorded). Some clones in this sample may be carry-over from other donors' samples. Source material: PBMCs. The DNA for the CDR3 is TGTGCCAGTAGTATTCGGGTCGGCCAGCCCCAGCATTTT. Protein product: CASSIRVGQPQHF.